These 13 T cell receptor beta chains were all obtained from the same sample, sequenced in a study of breast tumors, draining lymph nodes, adjacent tissues. The lymph nodes were axillary draining lymph nodes from breast cancer patients. TCRdb passed the multiplex PCR reads through MiXCR, listing each CDR3 protein once. This table has some 150,000 distinct CDR3 sequences, 30% to 40% appearing once. Sequenced input: axillary lymph node tissue. The receptors here all came from a female donor with breast cancer. Some clones in this sample may be carry-over from other donors' samples.

This sequence joins TRBV10-3 and TRBJ2-3; the D is unclear. Trimming pared 11 bases from V and 5 bases from J, leaving 14 bases between. The CDR3 loop spans 12 amino acids. CDR1 and CDR2 from the germline V gene are ENHRY and SYGVKD. CDR3 residues: CALPGQEDTQYF. Here the CDR3 DNA reads TGTGCCCTCCCCGGGCAGGAAGATACGCAGTATTTT.

This clonotype was recorded many times. The chain carries TRBV12-3 or TRBV12-4 and TRBJ2-2; weak D call: TRBD2 (6 bases). V was pared by 3 bases and J by 6 bases, with 17 bases between. CDR3 length: 16 residues. This chain's CDR3 is CASSLRDRGVAGELFF. The CDR3 nucleotides read TGTGCCAGCAGTTTGAGGGACCGCGGGGTGGCCGGGGAGCTGTTTTTT.

CDR3 coding DNA: TGTGCCAGCACCATCCAAGAGACGGGGTCAGATACGCAGTATTTT. This gives the protein CASTIQETGSDTQYF. V and J are TRBV9 and TRBJ2-3, with TRBD2 as a possible D gene (5 bases). This CDR3 contains 15 residues. V shed 6 bases and J shed 4 bases, with 18 bases lying between them. Germline V gives CDR1 SGDLS, CDR2 YYNGEE. Complete variable domain (other parts from reference TRBV9 and TRBJ2-3): DSGVTQTPKHLITATGQRVTLRCSPRSGDLSVYWYQQSLDQGLQFLIQYYNGEERAKGNILERFSAQQFPDLHSELNLSSLELGDSALYFCASTIQETGSDTQYFGPGTRLTVL.

The table lists this clonotype with many counts. The V call is TRBV9, the J call TRBJ1-5; 7 bases are a match to TRBD1. Germline V gives CDR1 SGDLS, CDR2 YYNGEE. This CDR3 is built from 15 residues. V was clipped by 0 bases and J by 3 bases; unmatched bases: 3. The CDR3 spells CASSVEGQLNQPQHF. In DNA, the CDR3 is TGTGCCAGCAGCGTAGAGGGACAGCTCAATCAGCCCCAGCATTTT.

This clonotype was recorded many times. The V gene is TRBV5-1, the J gene TRBJ2-7; D perhaps matches TRBD1 (5 bases). The V gene lost 4 bases and the J gene lost 7 bases, with 15 bases spanning the gap. Germline V gene data show CDR1 as SGHRS and CDR2 as YFSETQ. This CDR3 has 13 amino acids. DNA for the CDR3: TGCGCCAGCAGCCCAACAGATAGGGGAGAGCAGTACTTC. Residues: CASSPTDRGEQYF.

This clonotype was counted ten times or more. The chain has TRBV11-2 and TRBJ2-7, with a tentative D call TRBD1 (5 bases). Germline-derived CDR1 and CDR2 are SGHAT and FQNNGV. This CDR3 contains 15 residues. Trimming left V 2 bases short and J 1 base short, with 12 bases between. The CDR3, as DNA: TGTGCCAGCAGCTTAATCCGGACACCATCCTACGAGCAGTACTTC. This sequence encodes CASSLIRTPSYEQYF.

This clonotype was seen ten or more times. The chain has TRBV18 and TRBJ2-2, with D unclear. The ends were cut back, 6 bases at V and 7 bases at J, with 12 bases in the middle. The germline V gene has CDR1 KGHSH and CDR2 LQKENI. The CDR3 loop spans 13 amino acids. CDR3 region: CASSDFEGGELFF. The CDR3 DNA reads TGTGCCAGCTCCGACTTCGAAGGCGGGGAGCTGTTTTTT.

In its sample, this clonotype was seen many times. The rearrangement uses TRBV28 and TRBJ1-6, with TRBD1 as a possible D gene (5 bases). The germline V and J ends were trimmed by 0 bases and 8 bases, with 17 bases remaining between them. The germline gives CDR1 MDHEN, CDR2 SYDVKM. The CDR3 is 17 amino acids. As DNA, the CDR3 is TGTGCCAGCAGTTTATGGCAGGGTCTCGTAATGGATTCACCCCTCCACTTT. This encodes CASSLWQGLVMDSPLHF.

This clonotype was recorded many times. The V and J genes are TRBV5-8 and TRBJ2-3; D is unresolved. The CDR3 covers 18 residues. V lost 4 bases and J 0 bases, leaving 21 bases between the germline ends. Looked up from germline, CDR1 is SGHTS and CDR2 is YDEGEE. The CDR3 DNA reads TGTGCCAGCAGCCCACGCCCGGGTGACGTACTAAGCACAGATACGCAGTATTTT. Its translation is CASSPRPGDVLSTDTQYF.

This clonotype was recorded many times. The CDR3 spells CASSPDMNSPLHF. The DNA for the CDR3 is TGTGCCAGCAGCCCGGACATGAATTCACCCCTCCACTTT. The chain recombines TRBV7-2 with TRBJ1-6; tentatively, D is TRBD1 (5 bases). Trimming stripped 5 bases from V and 7 bases from J, with 9 bases between. Germline V lookup: CDR1 SGHTA, CDR2 FQGNSA. This CDR3 is built from 13 residues.

At least ten counts were recorded for this clonotype. The rearrangement uses TRBV13 and TRBJ2-3; D possibly corresponds to TRBD2 (5 bases). The CDR3 covers 18 residues. The V gene lost 5 bases and the J gene lost 3 bases, with 24 bases spanning the gap. Germline V lookup: CDR1 PRHDT, CDR2 FYEKMQ (reference sequence). The CDR3 reads CASSPSAGLGVRTDTQYF. The CDR3 DNA is TGTGCCAGCAGCCCCTCCGCAGGACTTGGGGTGAGGACAGATACGCAGTATTTT.

Concerning this clonotype itself: This may be a read error, as it is one base from a much larger clone. This chain connects TRBV3-1 to TRBJ1-4; perhaps TRBD1 as D (6 bases). The CDR3 loop spans 18 amino acids. V was clipped by 1 base and J by 2 bases, with 17 bases between them. The germline gives CDR1 LGHDT, CDR2 YNNKEL (reference sequence). The CDR3 spells CASSQGIVAGVTNEKLFF. The CDR3 DNA sequence: TGTGCCAGCAGCCAAGGAATAGTGGCAGGGGTCACTAATGAAAAACTGTTTTTT. The whole variable domain, remainder taken from reference TRBV3-1 and TRBJ1-4, is DTAVSQTPKYLVTQMGNDKSIKCEQNLGHDTMYWYKQDSKKFLKIMFSYNNKELIINETVPNRFSPKSPDKAHLNLHINSLELGDSAVYFCASSQGIVAGVTNEKLFFGSGTQLSVL.

This clonotype has a count of ten or more. The chain couples TRBV7-2 to TRBJ2-5, with 11 bases matching TRBD1. CDR1 is SGHTA, CDR2 FQGNSA, per germline. CDR3 length equals 16 residues. With V trimmed by 5 bases and J by 5 bases, 10 bases remained unmatched. The CDR3 spells CASSLGQGGTRETQYF. The CDR3 DNA sequence: TGTGCCAGCAGCCTGGGACAGGGGGGAACCCGGGAGACCCAGTACTTC.